The clone carrying this T cell receptor (beta chain) was recorded at least ten times. The CDR3 length is 15 residues. Unmatched junction bases numbered 9, after V lost 2 bases and J lost 6 bases. Germline values: CDR1 KGHDR, CDR2 SFDVKD. The data originate from a study of T cells in Graves' hyperthyroidism and ophthalmopathy. The TCR beta CDR3 regions underwent amplification using RNA transcripts as the source. The TCR CDR3 was amplified in a first-round RT-PCR using the HTBI primer set. TCRdb called the multiplex PCR reads again in MiXCR, with one record for every CDR3 protein. The sample lists under 650,000 distinct CDR3 sequences; 15% to 20% were seen once.

V and J are TRBV24-1 and TRBJ2-7; TRBD1 matches 7 bases. The sequenced sample was blood. The receptor's source is a woman younger than 45 with Graves' hyperthyroidism. CDR3 DNA sequence: TGTGCCACCAGTGATTCCCGGGACAGTGTCGGCGAGCAGTACTTC. Translating it yields CATSDSRDSVGEQYF.